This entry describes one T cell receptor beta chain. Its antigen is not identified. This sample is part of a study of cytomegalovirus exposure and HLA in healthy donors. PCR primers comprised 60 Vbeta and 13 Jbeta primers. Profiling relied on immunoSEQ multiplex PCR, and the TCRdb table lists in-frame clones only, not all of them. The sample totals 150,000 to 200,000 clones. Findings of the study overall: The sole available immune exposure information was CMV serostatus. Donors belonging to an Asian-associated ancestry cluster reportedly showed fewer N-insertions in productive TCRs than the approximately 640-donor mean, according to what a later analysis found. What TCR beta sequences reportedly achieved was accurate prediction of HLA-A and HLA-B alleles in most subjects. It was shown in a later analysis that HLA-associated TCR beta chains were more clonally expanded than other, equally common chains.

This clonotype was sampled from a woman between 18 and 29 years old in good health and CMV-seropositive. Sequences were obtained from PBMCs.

The CDR3 loop reads CASSLEVGQGRHEQYF. CDR3 DNA: TGTGCCAGCAGCTTAGAAGTAGGACAGGGAAGGCACGAGCAGTACTTC. V gene TRBV11-3 combines with J gene TRBJ2-7, with TRBD1 matching 8 bases. This CDR3 spans 16 amino acids. Per the germline V gene, CDR1 is SGHNT and CDR2 is YENEEA. The junction had 9 bases not matched to a gene; V was cut back by 0 bases and J by 5 bases.